Sequencing of this T cell receptor beta chain was carried out in a study of blood T cell repertoires in COVID-19. The CDR3 spans 16 residues. The V gene's germline CDR1 is SGHTA and CDR2 FQGNSA. V was clipped by 4 bases and J by 0 bases, with 13 bases between them. This clone was observed a handful of times. Profiled with immunoSEQ multiplex PCR; TCRdb holds only in-frame clones, not every one. The top ten hold about 15% of the sample, which has fewer than 120,000 clones, roughly four fifths seen once. The sample was peripheral blood. This clonotype was sampled from a woman aged 60 to 75 with acute or convalescent COVID-19. This chain links TRBV7-2 with TRBJ1-5; D perhaps matches TRBD1 (6 bases). Here the CDR3 DNA reads TGTGCCAGCAGCTCGGCCGGGACAAATAGCAATCAGCCCCAGCATTTT. Amino acid sequence: CASSSAGTNSNQPQHF.